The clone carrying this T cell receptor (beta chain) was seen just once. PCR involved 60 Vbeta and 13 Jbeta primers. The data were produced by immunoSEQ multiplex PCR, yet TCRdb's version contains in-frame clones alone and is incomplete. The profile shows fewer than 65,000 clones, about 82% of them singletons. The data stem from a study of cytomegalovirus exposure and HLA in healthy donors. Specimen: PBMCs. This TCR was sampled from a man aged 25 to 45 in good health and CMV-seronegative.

The CDR3 nucleotides are TGCGCCAGCAGCGGGAGACAGGTCTCTGGGGCCAACGTCCTGACTTTC. It encodes CASSGRQVSGANVLTF. The chain combines TRBV5-1 with TRBJ2-6, with a possible D match to TRBD1 (6 bases). Trimming left V 4 bases short and J 0 bases short, with 11 bases between. The V gene's germline CDR1 is SGHRS and CDR2 YFSETQ. The CDR3 is 16 residues long.